This entry lists 5 T cell receptor beta chains sequenced from one sample in a study of HIV-infected patients and healthy controls. cDNA was made from 500 ng RNA using alpha and beta constant primers. Alpha and beta chain libraries were made separately by chain-specific third strand synthesis with multiplexing indices. TCRdb used MiXCR to reprocess the 5' RACE reads, holding one entry per CDR3 protein. Counted here are fewer than 6,500 distinct CDR3 sequences, approximately 11% occurring once; the ten biggest clones make up roughly 27%. No cell fractionation was done, so the repertoire covers all unsorted peripheral blood T cells. Sequencing used blood, obtained before antiretroviral therapy. Receptors originate from an adult with HIV infection.

This clonotype was picked up many times. The V call is TRBV27, the J call TRBJ2-1; TRBD2 agrees at 11 bases. V gave up 5 bases and J gave up 3 bases; unmatched junction bases: 3. The germline CDR1 and CDR2 sequences are MNHEY and SMNVEV (reference sequence). The CDR3 has 15 amino acids. The chain's CDR3 is CASSAGTSGYNEQFF. CDR3 in DNA: TGTGCCAGCAGTGCCGGGACTAGCGGCTACAATGAGCAGTTCTTC.

The gene calls are TRBV12-3 or TRBV12-4 and TRBJ1-1, with 7 bases fitting TRBD1. The CDR3 has 15 residues. Trimming took 7 bases from V and 4 from J; bases not matched to a gene: 12. The CDR3 nucleotides read TGTGCCAGCACCTTCTTCCAGGGGGTGGGCACTGAAGCTTTCTTT. Its translation is CASTFFQGVGTEAFF.

This clonotype was seen a few times. The gene calls are TRBV29-1 and TRBJ2-1; D is uncertain. V gave up 4 bases and J gave up 2 bases, with 12 bases separating them. The CDR3 extends over 14 amino acids. Germline CDR1 SQVTM, CDR2 ANQGSEA. CDR3 sequence reads: CSVVPSTPYNEQFF. In DNA, the CDR3 is TGCAGCGTTGTCCCAAGCACTCCCTACAATGAGCAGTTCTTC.

This clonotype was seen ten or more times. The chain has TRBV20-1 and TRBJ2-7, with D hard to call. Germline CDR1 and CDR2: DFQATT and SNEGSKA (reference sequence). Trimming shortened V by 6 bases and J by 4 bases, and 16 bases separated the two germline ends. The CDR3 contains 13 residues. CDR3: CSAPGKGRYEQYF. The CDR3 DNA follows: TGCAGTGCCCCCGGAAAGGGAAGGTACGAGCAGTACTTC.

This clonotype was recorded many times. The J gene is TRBJ1-5, the V gene TRBV6-1, with D possibly being TRBD1 (5 bases). There are 15 residues in the CDR3. Trimming removed 3 bases at V and 2 bases at J, with 11 bases between. CDR1 and CDR2 (germline): MNHNS, SASEGT. The CDR3, as DNA: TGTGCCAGCAGTGATCTGGACACCCGCAATCAGCCCCAGCATTTT. This sequence encodes CASSDLDTRNQPQHF.